The present TCR beta chain was sequenced within a study of cytomegalovirus exposure and HLA in healthy donors. Background on the study: Earlier results showed approximately 120 million unique TCR beta sequences derived from roughly 180 million T cells. Ancestry clustering placed more than 80% of 300 to 400 genotyped donors in the Caucasian-associated cluster.

The V gene lost 5 bases and the J gene lost 5 bases, with 18 bases spanning the gap. Germline V gene data show CDR1 as SNHLY and CDR2 as FYNNEI. The CDR3 runs 15 residues. Amplification used 60 Vbeta primers and 13 Jbeta primers. The data were produced by immunoSEQ multiplex PCR, yet TCRdb's version contains in-frame clones alone and is incomplete. Its table records about 160,000 clones. Study results and limitations: Accurate prediction of most subjects' HLA-A and HLA-B alleles from TCR beta sequences was reported.

As to this clone: Its antigen is still unknown.

The rearrangement uses TRBV2 and TRBJ1-2; D may be TRBD1 (6 bases). The sequencing input was PBMCs. The clonotype comes from a woman in her sixties or seventies in good health and CMV-seronegative. CDR3 in DNA: TGTGCCAGCAGTCCGGAGACCGGGACAACATATGGCTACACCTTC. It is translated as CASSPETGTTYGYTF.